This T cell receptor beta chain was found in a study of blood T cell repertoires in COVID-19. In the study overall: The United States, Italy and Spain supplied acute and convalescent COVID-19 samples. PBMCs, B-cell-depleted T cells, or T cells were the source of the cDNA or gDNA that made up the material.

Germline V CDR1 and CDR2: LNHDA, SQIVND (reference sequence). Trimming pared 4 bases from V and 0 bases from J, leaving 9 bases between. The length of the CDR3 is 15 residues. Seattle participants joined during active infection and were tracked over time. This clone was counted once. Per the authors' pipeline: How many nucleated cells were present was estimated from reference gene primer amplification. Produced via immunoSEQ multiplex PCR; TCRdb's table is partial and in-frame only. V and J calls and clone size come straight from that table; D and trimming were deduced from the DNA. The data contain about 180,000 clones, around 83% of them seen just once; the ten biggest clones take up 7.6%.

This clonotype was obtained from a woman between 70 and 85 years old with COVID-19, enrolled during active disease. The chain is built from TRBV19 and TRBJ2-2; no reliable D call. The source material was peripheral blood. In DNA, the CDR3 is TGTGCCAGTAGTAATACAGAGACGAACACCGGGGAGCTGTTTTTT. Protein sequence: CASSNTETNTGELFF.